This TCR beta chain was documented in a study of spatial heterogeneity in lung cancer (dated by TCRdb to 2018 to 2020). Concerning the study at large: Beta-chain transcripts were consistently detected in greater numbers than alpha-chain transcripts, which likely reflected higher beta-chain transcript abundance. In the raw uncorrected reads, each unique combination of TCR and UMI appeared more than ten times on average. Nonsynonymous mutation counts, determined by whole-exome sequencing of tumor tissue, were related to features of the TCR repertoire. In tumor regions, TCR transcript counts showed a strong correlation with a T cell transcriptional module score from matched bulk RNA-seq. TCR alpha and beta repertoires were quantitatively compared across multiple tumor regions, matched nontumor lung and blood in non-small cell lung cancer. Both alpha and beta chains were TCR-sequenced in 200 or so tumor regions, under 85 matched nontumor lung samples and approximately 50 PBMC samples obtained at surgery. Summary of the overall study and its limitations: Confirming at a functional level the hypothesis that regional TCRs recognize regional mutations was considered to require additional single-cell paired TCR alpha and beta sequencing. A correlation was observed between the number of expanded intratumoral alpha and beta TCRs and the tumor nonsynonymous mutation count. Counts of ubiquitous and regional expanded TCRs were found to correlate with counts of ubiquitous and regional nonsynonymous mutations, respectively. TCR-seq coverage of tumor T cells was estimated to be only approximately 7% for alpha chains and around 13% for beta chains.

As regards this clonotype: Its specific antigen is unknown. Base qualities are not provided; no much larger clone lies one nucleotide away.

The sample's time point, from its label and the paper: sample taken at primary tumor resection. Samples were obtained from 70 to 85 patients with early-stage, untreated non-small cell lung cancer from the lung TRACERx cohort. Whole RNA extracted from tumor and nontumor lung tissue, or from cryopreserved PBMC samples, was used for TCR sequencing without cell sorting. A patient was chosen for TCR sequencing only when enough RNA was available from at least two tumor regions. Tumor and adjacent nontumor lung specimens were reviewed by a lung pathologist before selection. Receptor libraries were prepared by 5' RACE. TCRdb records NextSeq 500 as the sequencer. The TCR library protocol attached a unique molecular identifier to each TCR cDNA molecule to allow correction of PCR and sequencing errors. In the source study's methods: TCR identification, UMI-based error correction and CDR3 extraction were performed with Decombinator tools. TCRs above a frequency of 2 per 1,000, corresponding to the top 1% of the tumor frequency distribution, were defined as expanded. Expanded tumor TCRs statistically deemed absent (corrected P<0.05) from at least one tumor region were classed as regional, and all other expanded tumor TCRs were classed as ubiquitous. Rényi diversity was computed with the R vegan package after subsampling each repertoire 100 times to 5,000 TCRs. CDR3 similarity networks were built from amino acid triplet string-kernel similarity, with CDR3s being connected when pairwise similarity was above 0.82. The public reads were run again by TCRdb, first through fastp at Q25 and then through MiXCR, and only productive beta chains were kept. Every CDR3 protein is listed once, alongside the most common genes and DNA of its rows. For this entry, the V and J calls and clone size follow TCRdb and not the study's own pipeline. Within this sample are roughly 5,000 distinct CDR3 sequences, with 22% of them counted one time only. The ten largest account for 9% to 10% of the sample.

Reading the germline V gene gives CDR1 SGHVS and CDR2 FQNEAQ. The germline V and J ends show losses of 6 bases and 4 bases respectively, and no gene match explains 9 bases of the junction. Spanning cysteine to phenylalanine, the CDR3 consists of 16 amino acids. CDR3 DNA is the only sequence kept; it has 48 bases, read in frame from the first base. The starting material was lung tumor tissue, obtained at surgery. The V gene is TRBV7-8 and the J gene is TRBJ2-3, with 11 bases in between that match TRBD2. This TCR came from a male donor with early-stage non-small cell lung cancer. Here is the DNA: TGTGCCAGCAGGTCACTAGCGGGAGAAGCGGCAGATACGCAGTATTTT. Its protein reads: CASRSLAGEAADTQYF.